This T cell receptor (beta chain) was documented in a study of tumor and adjacent non-tumor tissue in lung cancer. The template was RNA from unsorted bulk tissue. Between August and November 2014, newly diagnosed, chemotherapy-naive lung cancer patients underwent thoracic surgery in China. A modified ARM-PCR protocol with three rounds of nested PCR amplified TCRbeta. TCRdb passed the multiplex PCR reads through MiXCR, listing each CDR3 protein once. The sample has approximately 120,000 distinct CDR3 sequences, more than 60% seen once; the top ten hold about 39%. Details on this clonotype: One junction end does not reproduce the germline sequence, and a read error may be involved.

The CDR3 covers 15 residues. Germline loops: CDR1 DFQATT, CDR2 SNEGSKA (reference sequence). Sequenced: lung tumor tissue. This rearrangement joins TRBV20-1 to TRBJ1-5, with D perhaps matching TRBD1 (6 bases). This TCR derives from a woman aged 55-70 years with non-small cell lung cancer. As DNA, the CDR3 is TGCAGTGCTAGTGGGGAACAGGGCACCAATCAGCCCCAACATTTT. Translating it yields CSASGEQGTNQPQHF.